This T cell receptor (beta chain) was retrieved from a study of T-cell memory formation after mild COVID-19. In the study overall: Across donors, TCR clusters were largely donor specific. Study outcomes and limitations: Contracting CD4+ clones lay largely in CM and EM, with CD8+ ones residing in EMRA. Among clones peaking at day 37 in the second wave, SARS-CoV-2 specificity remained unconfirmed.

The table lists this clonotype with many counts. What it recognizes is unknown. TCRdb passed the 5' RACE reads through MiXCR, listing each CDR3 protein once. The top ten hold approximately 8.1% of the sample, which has 400,000 to 500,000 distinct CDR3 sequences, 20% seen once. V was cut by 5 bases and J by 2 bases, with 13 bases left in between. The V gene's germline CDR1 is MNHEY and CDR2 SMNVEV (reference sequence). CDR3 length: 15 residues. This TCR was sampled from an adult woman who had mild COVID-19 (a few samples of this study predate the infection). Cell type and time point are not known. The V call is TRBV27, the J call TRBJ1-5; a weak D match, TRBD1 (5 bases). The sample was PBMCs or a T cell subset sorted from them (not recorded which). CDR3 residues: CASSPGSGGNQPQHF. As DNA, the CDR3 is TGTGCCAGCAGTCCGGGGTCGGGGGGCAATCAGCCCCAGCATTTT.